This section outlines one TCR beta chain sequence together with its context. Antigen specificity is unknown. The authors amplified TCR beta CDR3 regions, and they did so from RNA transcripts for repertoire sequencing. The first-round RT-PCR employed HTBI primers together with the Qiagen OneStep RT-PCR kit. A multiplex PCR was then performed as the second round. TCRdb recomputed calls from the multiplex PCR reads with MiXCR, one row per CDR3 protein. In the table there are approximately 210,000 distinct CDR3 sequences, approximately 28% of which are singletons. The data were obtained in a study of Graves' ophthalmopathy and Graves' hyperthyroidism. Study information: No treatment had been given when peripheral blood was collected at initial diagnosis. Study-wide findings and caveats: Most expanded thyroid clonotypes above 0.001 frequency also appeared in blood.

In donors with ophthalmopathy, activity was moderate-to-severe, with CAS ≥3, NOSPECS ≥4 and duration under 3 months. Symptoms, serum thyroxine and TRAb, thyroid ultrasound, and orbital computed tomography formed the diagnostic basis. The V and J ends lost 1 base and 0 bases respectively, with 15 bases between them. There are 17 residues in the CDR3. Germline lookup yields CDR1 SGHAT and CDR2 FQNNGV. This sequence joins TRBV11-2 and TRBJ1-1; D remains ambiguous. The TCR originated in a man between 50 and 59 years old with Graves' ophthalmopathy. Sequenced material: peripheral blood. The DNA for the CDR3 is TGTGCCAGCAGCTTAGTATTTAGATCCGTTATGAACACTGAAGCTTTCTTT. This encodes CASSLVFRSVMNTEAFF.